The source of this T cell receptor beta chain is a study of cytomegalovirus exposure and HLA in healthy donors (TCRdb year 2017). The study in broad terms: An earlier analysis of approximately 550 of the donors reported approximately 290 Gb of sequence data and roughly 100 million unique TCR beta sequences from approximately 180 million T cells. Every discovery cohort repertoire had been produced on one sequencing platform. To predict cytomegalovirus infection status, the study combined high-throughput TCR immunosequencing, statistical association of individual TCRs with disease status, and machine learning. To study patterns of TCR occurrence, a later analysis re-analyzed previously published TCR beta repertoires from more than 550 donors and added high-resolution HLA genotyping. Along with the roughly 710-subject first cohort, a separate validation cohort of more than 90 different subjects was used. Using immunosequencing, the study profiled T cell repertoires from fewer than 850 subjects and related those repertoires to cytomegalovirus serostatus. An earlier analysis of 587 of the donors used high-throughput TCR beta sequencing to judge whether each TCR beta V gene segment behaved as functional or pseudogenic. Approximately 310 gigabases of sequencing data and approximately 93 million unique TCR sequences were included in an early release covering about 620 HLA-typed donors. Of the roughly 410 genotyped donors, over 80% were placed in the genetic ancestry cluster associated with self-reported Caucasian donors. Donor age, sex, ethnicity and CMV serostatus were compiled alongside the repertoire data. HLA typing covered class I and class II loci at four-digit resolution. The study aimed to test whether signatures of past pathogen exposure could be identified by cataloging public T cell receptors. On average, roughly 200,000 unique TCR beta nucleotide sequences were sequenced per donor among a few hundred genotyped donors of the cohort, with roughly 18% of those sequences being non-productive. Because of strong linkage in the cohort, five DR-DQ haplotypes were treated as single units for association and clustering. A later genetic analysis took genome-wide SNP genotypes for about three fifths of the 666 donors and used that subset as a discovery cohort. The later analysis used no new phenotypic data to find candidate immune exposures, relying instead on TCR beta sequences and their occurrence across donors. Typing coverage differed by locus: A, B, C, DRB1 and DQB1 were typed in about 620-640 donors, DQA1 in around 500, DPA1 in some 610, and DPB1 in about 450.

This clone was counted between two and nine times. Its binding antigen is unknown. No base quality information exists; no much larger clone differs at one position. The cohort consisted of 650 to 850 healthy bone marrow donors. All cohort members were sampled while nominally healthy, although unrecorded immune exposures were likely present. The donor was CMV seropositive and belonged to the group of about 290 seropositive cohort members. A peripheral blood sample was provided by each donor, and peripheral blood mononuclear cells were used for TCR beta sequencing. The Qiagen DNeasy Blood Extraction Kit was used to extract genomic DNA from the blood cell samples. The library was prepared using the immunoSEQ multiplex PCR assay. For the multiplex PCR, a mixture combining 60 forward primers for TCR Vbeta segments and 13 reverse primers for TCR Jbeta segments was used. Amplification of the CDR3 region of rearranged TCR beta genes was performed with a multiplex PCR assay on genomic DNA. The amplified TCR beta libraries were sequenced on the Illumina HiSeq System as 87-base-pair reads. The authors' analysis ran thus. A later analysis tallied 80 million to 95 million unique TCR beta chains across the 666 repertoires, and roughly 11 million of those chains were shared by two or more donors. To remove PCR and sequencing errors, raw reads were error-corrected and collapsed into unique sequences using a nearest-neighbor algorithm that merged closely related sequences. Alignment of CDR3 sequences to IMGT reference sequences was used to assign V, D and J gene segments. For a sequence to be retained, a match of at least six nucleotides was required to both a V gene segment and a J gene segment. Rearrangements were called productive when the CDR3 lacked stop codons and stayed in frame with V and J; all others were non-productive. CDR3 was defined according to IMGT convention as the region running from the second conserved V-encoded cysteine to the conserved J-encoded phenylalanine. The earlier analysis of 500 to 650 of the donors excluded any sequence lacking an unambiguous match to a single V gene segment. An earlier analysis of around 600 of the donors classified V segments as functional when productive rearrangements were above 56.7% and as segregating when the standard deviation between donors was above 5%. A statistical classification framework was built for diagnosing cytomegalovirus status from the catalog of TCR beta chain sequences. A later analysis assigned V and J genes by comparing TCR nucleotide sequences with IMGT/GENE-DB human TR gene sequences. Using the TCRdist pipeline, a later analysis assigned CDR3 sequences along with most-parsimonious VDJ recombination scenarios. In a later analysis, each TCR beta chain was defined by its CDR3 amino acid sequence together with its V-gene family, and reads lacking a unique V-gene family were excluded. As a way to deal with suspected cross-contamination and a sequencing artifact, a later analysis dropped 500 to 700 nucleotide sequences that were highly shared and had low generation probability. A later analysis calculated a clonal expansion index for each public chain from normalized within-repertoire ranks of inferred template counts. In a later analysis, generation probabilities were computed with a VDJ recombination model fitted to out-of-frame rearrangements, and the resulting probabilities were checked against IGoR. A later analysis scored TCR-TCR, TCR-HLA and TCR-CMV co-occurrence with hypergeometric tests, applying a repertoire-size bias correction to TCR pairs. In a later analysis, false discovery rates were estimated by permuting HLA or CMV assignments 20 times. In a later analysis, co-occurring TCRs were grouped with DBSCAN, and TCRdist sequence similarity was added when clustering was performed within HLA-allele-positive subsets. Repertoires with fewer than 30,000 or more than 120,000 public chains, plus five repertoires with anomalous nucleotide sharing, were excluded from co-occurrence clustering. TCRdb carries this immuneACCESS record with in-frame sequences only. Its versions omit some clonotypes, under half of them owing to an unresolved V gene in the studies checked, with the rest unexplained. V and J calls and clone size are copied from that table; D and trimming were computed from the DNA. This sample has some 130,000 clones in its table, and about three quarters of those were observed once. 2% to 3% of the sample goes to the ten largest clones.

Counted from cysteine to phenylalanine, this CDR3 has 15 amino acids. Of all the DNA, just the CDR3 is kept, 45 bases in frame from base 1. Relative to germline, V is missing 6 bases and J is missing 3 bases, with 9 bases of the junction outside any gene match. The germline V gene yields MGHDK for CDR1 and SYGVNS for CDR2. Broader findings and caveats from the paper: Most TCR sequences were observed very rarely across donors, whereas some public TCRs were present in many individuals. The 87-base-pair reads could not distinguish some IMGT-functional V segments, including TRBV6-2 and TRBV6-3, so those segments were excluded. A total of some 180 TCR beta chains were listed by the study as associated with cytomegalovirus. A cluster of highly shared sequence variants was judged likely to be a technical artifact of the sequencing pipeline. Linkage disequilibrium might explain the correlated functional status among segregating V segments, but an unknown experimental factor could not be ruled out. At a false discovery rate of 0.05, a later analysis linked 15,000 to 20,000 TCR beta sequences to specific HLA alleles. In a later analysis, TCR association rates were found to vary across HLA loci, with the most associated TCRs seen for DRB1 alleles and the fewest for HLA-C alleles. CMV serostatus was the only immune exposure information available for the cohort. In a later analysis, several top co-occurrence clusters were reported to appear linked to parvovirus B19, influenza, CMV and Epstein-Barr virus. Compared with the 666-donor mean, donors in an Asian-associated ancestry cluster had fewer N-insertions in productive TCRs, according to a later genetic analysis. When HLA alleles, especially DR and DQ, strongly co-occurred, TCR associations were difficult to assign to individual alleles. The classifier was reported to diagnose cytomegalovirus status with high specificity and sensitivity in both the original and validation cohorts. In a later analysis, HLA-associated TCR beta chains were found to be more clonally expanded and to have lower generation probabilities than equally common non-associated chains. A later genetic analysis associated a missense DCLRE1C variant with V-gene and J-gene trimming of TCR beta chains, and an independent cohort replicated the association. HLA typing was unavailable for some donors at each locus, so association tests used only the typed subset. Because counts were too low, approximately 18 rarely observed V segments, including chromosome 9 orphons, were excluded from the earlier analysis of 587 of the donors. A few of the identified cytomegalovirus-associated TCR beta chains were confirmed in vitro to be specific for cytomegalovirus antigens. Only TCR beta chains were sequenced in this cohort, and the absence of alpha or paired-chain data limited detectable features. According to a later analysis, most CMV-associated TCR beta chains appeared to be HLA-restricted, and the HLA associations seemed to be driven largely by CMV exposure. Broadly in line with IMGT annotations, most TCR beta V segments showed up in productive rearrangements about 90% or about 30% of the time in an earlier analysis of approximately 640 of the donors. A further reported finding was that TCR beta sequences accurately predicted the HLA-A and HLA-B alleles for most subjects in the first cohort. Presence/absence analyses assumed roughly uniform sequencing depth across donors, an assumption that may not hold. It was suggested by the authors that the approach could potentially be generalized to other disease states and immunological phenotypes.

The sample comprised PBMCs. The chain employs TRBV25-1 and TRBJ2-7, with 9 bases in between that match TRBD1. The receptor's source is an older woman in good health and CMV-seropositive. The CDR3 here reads CASSAPGQGVYEQYF. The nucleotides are TGTGCCAGCAGCGCACCGGGACAGGGAGTCTACGAGCAGTACTTC.